This section outlines one T cell receptor (beta chain) sequence together with its context. The antigen is undetermined. This PCR relied on a set of 60 Vbeta primers and 13 Jbeta primers. The table came from immunoSEQ multiplex PCR; TCRdb's copy has only in-frame clones and leaves some out. The data contain 200,000 to 250,000 clones, approximately 70% of them seen just once; the ten biggest clones take up about 2.8%. The data belong to a study of cytomegalovirus exposure and HLA in healthy donors. Findings and caveats of the study: The study found most TCR sequences rare, yet found some public TCRs in many donors. When presence/absence was analysed, sequencing depth was taken to be roughly uniform across donors. Later analysis showed most CMV-associated TCR beta chains appearing HLA-restricted. After further analysis at a later stage, roughly 16,000 TCR beta sequences were associated with HLA alleles at 0.05 false discovery rate.

Looked up from germline, CDR1 is SGHRS and CDR2 is YFSETQ. This CDR3 region has 14 residues. The V and J ends lost 0 bases and 2 bases respectively, with 8 bases between them. Sequenced sample: PBMCs. The receptor was derived from a man between 35 and 55 years old in good health and CMV-seropositive. This sequence joins TRBV5-1 and TRBJ2-5; D gene uncertain. The CDR3 DNA is TGCGCCAGCAGCTTGGTGGGCAGGCAAGAGACCCAGTACTTC. Translating gives CASSLVGRQETQYF.